Below are 19 T cell receptor beta chains sequenced from a single sample in a study of cytomegalovirus exposure and HLA in healthy donors (dated by TCRdb to 2016 to 2017). Library construction relied on the immunoSEQ multiplex PCR assay. For the multiplex PCR, a mixture combining 60 forward primers for TCR Vbeta segments and 13 reverse primers for TCR Jbeta segments was used. The clones in this table, taken by TCRdb from immuneACCESS, are in-frame only. Not every clone is retained; where verified, under half of the shortfall comes from an unresolved V gene, and the cause of the rest is unknown. The sample table records about 93,000 clones; about four fifths of these occur just once. The ten top clones hold less than 3.5% of the sample. Sequenced: PBMCs. The receptors were gathered from a woman aged 40 to 50 in good health and CMV-seronegative.

The J gene is TRBJ2-7, the V gene TRBV5-5, with D hard to call. CDR3 length: 12 amino acids. Germline CDR1 is SGHKS and CDR2 is YYEKEE (reference sequence). V dropped 2 bases and J dropped 7 bases, with 10 bases sitting between them. CDR3 in amino acids: CASSLPGGEQYF. The DNA for the CDR3 is TGTGCCAGCAGCTTACCGGGTGGGGAGCAGTACTTC.

V and J are TRBV5-6 and TRBJ2-1; D is unclear. V lost 0 bases to trimming and J lost 0 bases, with 10 bases between them. The CDR3 is 16 amino acids. CDR1 is SGHDT, CDR2 YYEEEE, per germline. The CDR3 DNA reads as TGTGCCAGCAGCTTGGACACCCCAAGCTCCTACAATGAGCAGTTCTTC. Protein: CASSLDTPSSYNEQFF.

The chain couples TRBV5-1 to TRBJ2-7; maybe TRBD2 (5 bases). V lost 5 bases and J 3 bases, leaving 18 bases between the germline ends. This CDR3 contains 15 residues. Germline CDR1 is SGHRS and CDR2 is YFSETQ. The CDR3 DNA sequence: TGCGCCAGCAGGAGTGCGAGTGCGGGCGGCTACGAGCAGTACTTC. This encodes CASRSASAGGYEQYF.

This rearrangement joins TRBV27 to TRBJ1-6; D remains unclear. Trimming left V 5 bases short and J 4 bases short, with 12 bases between. The CDR3 length is 15 residues. Germline lookup yields CDR1 MNHEY and CDR2 SMNVEV (reference sequence). The DNA for the CDR3 is TGTGCCAGCAGTCCCGGACTGACTTATAATTCACCCCTCCACTTT. Residues: CASSPGLTYNSPLHF.

This clone showed up just once. V and J are TRBV5-4 and TRBJ2-3, with 9 bases identical to TRBD1. Trimming at V came to 4 bases and at J to 8 bases, leaving 11 bases not matched to a gene. The V gene's germline CDR1 is SGHNT and CDR2 YYREEE (reference sequence). The CDR3 runs 15 residues. The CDR3 loop reads CASSPTGGSLATQYF. The CDR3 DNA follows: TGTGCCAGCAGCCCTACAGGGGGCTCTCTAGCTACGCAGTATTTT.

The chain uses TRBV28 and TRBJ1-5; 7 bases line up with TRBD1. The trim removed 6 bases at V and 11 bases at J, leaving 7 bases unmatched. Germline V lookup: CDR1 MDHEN, CDR2 SYDVKM. The CDR3 extends over 12 amino acids. CDR3 DNA: TGTGCCAGCAGGGGGGACAGTATGGCCCAGCATTTT. It translates to CASRGDSMAQHF.

This clone came up a few times. The chain links TRBV11-2 to TRBJ1-5; possibly TRBD1 for D (5 bases). Germline V gene lookup returns CDR1 SGHAT and CDR2 FQNNGV. This CDR3 contains 13 residues. V lost 4 bases, J lost 5 bases, and 9 bases lay in between. The CDR3 here is CASSSTGYQPQHF. The CDR3 region has the DNA TGTGCCAGCAGCTCCACAGGTTATCAGCCCCAGCATTTT.

The CDR3 nucleotides are TGTGCCAGCAGCCAAGATGTGAGCGGGAGTGGGTACGAGCAGTACTTC. Its translation: CASSQDVSGSGYEQYF. The rearrangement uses TRBV4-2 and TRBJ2-7; 8 bases align to TRBD2. V was pared by 0 bases and J by 4 bases, with 8 bases of the junction left unmatched. The CDR3 consists of 16 residues. The germline CDR1 and CDR2 sequences are LGHNA and YNFKEQ.

V and J are TRBV19 and TRBJ1-5; 8 nucleotides agree with TRBD1. V gave up 5 bases and J gave up 5 bases; unmatched junction bases: 11. The CDR3 covers 16 residues. CDR1 and CDR2 from the germline V gene are LNHDA and SQIVND (reference sequence). CDR3 region: CASSVNRDRRYQPQHF. The CDR3 bases are TGTGCCAGTAGTGTAAACAGGGACAGGAGATATCAGCCCCAGCATTTT.

The rearrangement joins TRBV7-2 to TRBJ2-3, with 12 bases that match TRBD2. V lost 1 base, J lost 7 bases, and 15 bases stayed unmatched. From germline, CDR1 is SGHTA and CDR2 FQGNSA. The CDR3 is 19 residues long. The CDR3 reads CASSLEISRRTSGAYTQYF. The CDR3 DNA reads as TGTGCCAGCAGCTTAGAAATTTCCCGGCGGACTAGCGGGGCCTATACGCAGTATTTT. The variable domain in full, completed from reference TRBV7-2 and TRBJ2-3, reads GAGVSQSPSNKVTEKGKDVELRCDPISGHTALYWYRQSLGQGLEFLIYFQGNSAPDKSGLPSDRFSAERTGGSVSTLTIQRTQQEDSAVYLCASSLEISRRTSGAYTQYFGPGTRLTVL.

The V call is TRBV7-6, the J call TRBJ2-5; the D gene is possibly TRBD2 (5 bases). Germline assignment: CDR1 SGHVS and CDR2 FNYEAQ. V was pared by 2 bases and J by 5 bases, with 6 bases between. CDR3 size: 12 residues. CDR3 DNA: TGTGCCAGCAGCTTACGCGGGGAGACCCAGTACTTC. Amino acid sequence: CASSLRGETQYF. Using reference TRBV7-6 and TRBJ2-5 for the parts outside the CDR3, the full variable domain is GAGVSQSPRYKVTKRGQDVALRCDPISGHVSLYWYRQALGQGPEFLTYFNYEAQQDKSGLPNDRFSAERPEGSISTLTIQRTEQRDSAMYRCASSLRGETQYFGPGTRLLVL.

The chain couples TRBV5-1 to TRBJ2-7, with 9 nucleotides matching TRBD2. The J segment lost 2 bases and the V segment lost 5 bases, leaving 8 bases of the junction unmatched. Germline loops: CDR1 SGHRS, CDR2 YFSETQ. The CDR3 length is 15 residues. As DNA, the CDR3 is TGCGCCAGCAGTTGGGGGGTAGCGGGGGCCTACGAGCAGTACTTC. Translated, it gives CASSWGVAGAYEQYF.

V and J are TRBV6-1 and TRBJ1-4; TRBD1 is a possible D gene (5 bases). Germline V CDR1 and CDR2: MNHNS, SASEGT. Deletions cut 6 bases from V and 3 bases from J, with 14 bases between. CDR3 length: 15 amino acids. The CDR3 loop is CASSPYWGANEKLFF. CDR3 nucleotides: TGTGCCAGCAGCCCCTACTGGGGGGCTAATGAAAAACTGTTTTTT.

In this sample, this clone turned up many times. The rearrangement joins TRBV14 to TRBJ2-2; the D gene is possibly TRBD2 (5 bases). Germline CDR1 reads SGHDN; CDR2 reads FVKESK. The CDR3 spans 15 residues. Trimming left V 2 bases short and J 6 bases short, with 13 bases between. The CDR3, as DNA: TGTGCCAGCAGCCAATGGGGAGCTACCCCCGGGGAGCTGTTTTTT. Amino acids: CASSQWGATPGELFF.

The J gene is TRBJ2-3, the V gene TRBV2; TRBD2 aligns across 10 bases. The CDR3 runs to 15 residues. V gave up 6 bases and J gave up 3 bases; unmatched junction bases: 6. Germline loops: CDR1 SNHLY, CDR2 FYNNEI. DNA for the CDR3: TGTGCCAGCAGCCAGCGGGAGGGCCAAACAGATACGCAGTATTTT. This encodes CASSQREGQTDTQYF.

This clone was counted a few times. The CDR3 loop is CASSQLPVGQGGYGYTF. Written as DNA, the CDR3 is TGCGCCAGCAGCCAACTACCCGTAGGACAGGGCGGCTATGGCTACACCTTC. V and J are TRBV4-3 and TRBJ1-2; 8 bases align to TRBD1. There are 17 residues in the CDR3. Germline V gene sequence: CDR1 LGHNA, CDR2 YSLEER. V shed 2 bases, J shed 4 bases, and the junction held 12 bases outside the gene matches.

The V call is TRBV15, the J call TRBJ2-7; 10 bases map to TRBD1. The junction had 2 bases not matched to a gene; V was cut back by 1 base and J by 2 bases. The CDR3 is 15 residues long. Germline V gene data show CDR1 as LNHNV and CDR2 as YYDKDF (reference sequence). The CDR3 nucleotides read TGTGCCACCAGCAGAGCCGGGACAGGGGCCTACGAGCAGTACTTC. This sequence encodes CATSRAGTGAYEQYF.

This clone was detected once. The V and J genes are TRBV11-2 and TRBJ2-6; D is possibly TRBD2 (6 bases). The CDR3 sequence is 16 residues long. Per germline, CDR1 SGHAT and CDR2 FQNNGV. V lost 5 bases to trimming and J lost 4 bases, with 15 bases between them. The CDR3 reads CASSPLRGSGANVLTF. The CDR3 region has the DNA TGTGCCAGCAGCCCGCTCCGGGGGTCAGGGGCCAACGTCCTGACTTTC.

The chain carries TRBV28 and TRBJ1-2, with 9 bases that match TRBD1. V lost 8 bases, J lost 4 bases, and 5 bases stayed unmatched. The V gene's germline CDR1 is MDHEN and CDR2 SYDVKM. This CDR3 region has 13 residues. CDR3 DNA sequence: TGTGCCAGCCGGGACAGGGACCTCTATGGCTACACCTTC. This gives the protein CASRDRDLYGYTF.